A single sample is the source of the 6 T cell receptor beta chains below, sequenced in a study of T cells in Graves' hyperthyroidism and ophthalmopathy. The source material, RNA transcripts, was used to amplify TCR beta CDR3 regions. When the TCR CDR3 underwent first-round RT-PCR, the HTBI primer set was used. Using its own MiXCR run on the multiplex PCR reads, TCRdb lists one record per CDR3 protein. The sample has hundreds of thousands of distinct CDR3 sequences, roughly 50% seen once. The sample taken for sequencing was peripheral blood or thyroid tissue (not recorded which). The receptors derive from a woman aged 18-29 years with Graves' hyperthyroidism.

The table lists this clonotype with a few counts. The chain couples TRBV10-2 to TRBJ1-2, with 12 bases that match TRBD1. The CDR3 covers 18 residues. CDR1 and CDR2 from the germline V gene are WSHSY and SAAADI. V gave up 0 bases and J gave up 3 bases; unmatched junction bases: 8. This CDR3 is CASSESGTGGEGDYGYTF. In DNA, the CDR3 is TGCGCCAGCAGTGAGTCCGGGACAGGGGGCGAAGGAGACTATGGCTACACCTTC.

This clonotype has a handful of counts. CDR3 in amino acids: CAARDSDYEQYF. CDR3 DNA sequence: TGTGCCGCGAGGGACAGTGACTACGAGCAGTACTTC. The chain couples TRBV10-3 to TRBJ2-7, with 7 bases aligning to TRBD1. The CDR3 runs 12 residues. Germline V lookup: CDR1 ENHRY, CDR2 SYGVKD. The J segment lost 3 bases and the V segment lost 11 bases, leaving 7 bases of the junction unmatched.

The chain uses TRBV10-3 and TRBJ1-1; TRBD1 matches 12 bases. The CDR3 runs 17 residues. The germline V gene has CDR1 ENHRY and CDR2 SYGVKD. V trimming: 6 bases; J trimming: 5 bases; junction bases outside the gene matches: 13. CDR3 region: CAISGDGTGGERTEAFF. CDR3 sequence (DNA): TGTGCCATCAGCGGCGACGGGACAGGGGGCGAACGGACTGAAGCTTTCTTT.

The CDR3 nucleotides read TGTGCCAGCAGCTTAAATTTTCAGGGATATGGCTACACCTTC. This translates into CASSLNFQGYGYTF. V gene TRBV11-1 combines with J gene TRBJ1-2, with D maybe TRBD1 (5 bases). The CDR3 has 14 residues. CDR1 is SGHAT, CDR2 FQDESV, per germline (reference sequence). The ends were cut back, 2 bases at V and 5 bases at J, with 12 bases in the middle.

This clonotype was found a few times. In nucleotides, the CDR3 is TGTGCCAGCACCTATAGCGGTCAGCCATCCTACGAGCAGTACTTC. It is translated as CASTYSGQPSYEQYF. The chain employs TRBV2 and TRBJ2-7, with a tentative D call TRBD2 (6 bases). CDR1 SNHLY and CDR2 FYNNEI come from the germline V gene. The CDR3 covers 15 residues. V lost 7 bases, J lost 1 base, and 17 bases lay in between.

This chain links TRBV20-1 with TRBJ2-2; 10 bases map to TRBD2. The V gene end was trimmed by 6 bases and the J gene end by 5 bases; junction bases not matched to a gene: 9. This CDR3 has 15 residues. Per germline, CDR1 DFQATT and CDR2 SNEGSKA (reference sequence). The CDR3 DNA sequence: TGCAGTGCCATAGGACTAGCGGCAGGGACCGGGGAGCTGTTTTTT. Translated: CSAIGLAAGTGELFF.